This paragraph reports one T cell receptor (beta chain). The data were produced by immunoSEQ multiplex PCR, yet TCRdb's version contains in-frame clones alone and is incomplete. The sample holds about 46,000 clones, 88% seen once. This sample is drawn from a study of blood T cell repertoires in COVID-19. Germline values: CDR1 MNHEY, CDR2 SMNVEV (reference sequence). This CDR3 contains 12 residues. V was cut by 6 bases and J by 6 bases, with 9 bases left in between. The rearrangement links TRBV27 to TRBJ1-5; a weak D match, TRBD1 (5 bases). This sequence originates from a man over 45 with acute or convalescent COVID-19. The sequenced sample consisted of peripheral blood. CDR3 bases: TGTGCCAGCAGCCAGGGAGGTCAGCCCCAGCATTTT. This translates into CASSQGGQPQHF.